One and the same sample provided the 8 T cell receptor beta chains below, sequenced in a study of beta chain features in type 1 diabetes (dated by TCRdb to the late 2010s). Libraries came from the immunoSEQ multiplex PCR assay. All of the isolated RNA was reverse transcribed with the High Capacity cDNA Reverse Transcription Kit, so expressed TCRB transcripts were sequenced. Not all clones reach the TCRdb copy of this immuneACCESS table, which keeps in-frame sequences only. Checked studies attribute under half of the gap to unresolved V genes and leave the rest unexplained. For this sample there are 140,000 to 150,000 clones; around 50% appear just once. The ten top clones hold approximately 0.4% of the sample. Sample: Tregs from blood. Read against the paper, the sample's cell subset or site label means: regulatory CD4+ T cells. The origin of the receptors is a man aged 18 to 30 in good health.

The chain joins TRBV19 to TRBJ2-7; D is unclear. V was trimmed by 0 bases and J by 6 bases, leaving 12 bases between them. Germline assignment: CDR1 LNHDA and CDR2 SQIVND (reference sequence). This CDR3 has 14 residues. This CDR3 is CASSIDHDFTEQYF. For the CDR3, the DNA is TGTGCCAGTAGTATAGATCATGACTTTACCGAGCAGTACTTC.

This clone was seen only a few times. The CDR3 is CSVFTGRKAEQFF. The DNA for the CDR3 is TGCAGCGTATTTACCGGGAGAAAGGCTGAGCAGTTCTTC. The chain has TRBV29-1 and TRBJ2-1; a weak D match, TRBD2 (6 bases). The CDR3 contains 13 residues. The germline V and J ends were trimmed by 6 bases and 9 bases, with 18 bases remaining between them. From germline, CDR1 is SQVTM and CDR2 ANQGSEA.

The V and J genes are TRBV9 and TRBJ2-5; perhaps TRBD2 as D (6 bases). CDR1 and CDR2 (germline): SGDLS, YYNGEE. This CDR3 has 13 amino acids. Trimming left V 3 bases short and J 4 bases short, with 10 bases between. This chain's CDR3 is CASSAGVGETQYF. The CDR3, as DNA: TGTGCCAGCAGCGCGGGAGTTGGAGAGACCCAGTACTTC. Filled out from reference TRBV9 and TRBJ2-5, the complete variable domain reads DSGVTQTPKHLITATGQRVTLRCSPRSGDLSVYWYQQSLDQGLQFLIQYYNGEERAKGNILERFSAQQFPDLHSELNLSSLELGDSALYFCASSAGVGETQYFGPGTRLLVL.

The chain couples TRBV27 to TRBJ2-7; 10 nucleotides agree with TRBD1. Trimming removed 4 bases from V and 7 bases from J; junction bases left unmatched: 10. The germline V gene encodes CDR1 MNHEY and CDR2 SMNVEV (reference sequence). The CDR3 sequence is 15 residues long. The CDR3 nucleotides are TGTGCCAGCAGTTCCCGGACAGGGGGGTTTCAAGAGCAGTACTTC. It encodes CASSSRTGGFQEQYF.

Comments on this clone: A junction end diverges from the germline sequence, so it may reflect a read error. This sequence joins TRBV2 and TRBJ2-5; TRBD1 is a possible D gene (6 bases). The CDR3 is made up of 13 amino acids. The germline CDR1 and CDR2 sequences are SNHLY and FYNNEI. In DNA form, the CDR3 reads TGTGCCGGCAGGGGAAGGGGTGGGGAGACCCAGTACTTC. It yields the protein CAGRGRGGETQYF.

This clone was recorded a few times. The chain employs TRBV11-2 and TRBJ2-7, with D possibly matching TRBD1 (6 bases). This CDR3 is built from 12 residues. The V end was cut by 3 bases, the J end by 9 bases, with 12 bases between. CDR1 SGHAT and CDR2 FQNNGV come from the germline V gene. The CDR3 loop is CASSFLGAGQYF. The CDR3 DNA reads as TGTGCCAGCAGCTTTTTGGGGGCGGGGCAGTACTTC.

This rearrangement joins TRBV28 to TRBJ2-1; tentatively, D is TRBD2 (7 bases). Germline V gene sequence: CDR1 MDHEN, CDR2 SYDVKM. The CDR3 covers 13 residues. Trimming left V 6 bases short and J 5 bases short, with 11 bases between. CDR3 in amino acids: CASRRGANNEQFF. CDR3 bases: TGTGCCAGCAGACGGGGGGCAAACAATGAGCAGTTCTTC.

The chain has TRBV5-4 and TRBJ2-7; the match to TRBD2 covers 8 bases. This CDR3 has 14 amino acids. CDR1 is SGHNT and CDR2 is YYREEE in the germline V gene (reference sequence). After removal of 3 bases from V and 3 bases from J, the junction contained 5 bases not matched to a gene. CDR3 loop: CASSWSGGNYEQYF. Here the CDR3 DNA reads TGTGCCAGCAGCTGGTCGGGGGGGAACTACGAGCAGTACTTC.